This entry is about one T cell receptor (beta chain). These data are taken from a study of blood T cell repertoires in COVID-19. On the study more broadly: Material from acute and convalescent COVID-19 was sourced from the United States, Italy and Spain. From T cells, B-cell-depleted T cells, or PBMCs came the material, which was cDNA or gDNA.

This CDR3 is 16 amino acids long. V lost 6 bases, J lost 2 bases, and 8 bases stayed unmatched. The germline gives CDR1 KGHSH, CDR2 LQKENI. Here immunoSEQ multiplex PCR was the method, and the copy in TCRdb shows in-frame clones only, minus some. The repertoire consists of roughly 70,000 clones, with 86% occurring once and the leading ten covering roughly 3.9%. The receptor was derived from a man in his 70s with active COVID-19. Sequences were obtained from peripheral blood. The chain recombines TRBV18 with TRBJ1-5; the match to TRBD1 covers 9 bases. CDR3 loop: CASSRTGGPGNQPQHF. In nucleotides, the CDR3 is TGTGCCAGCTCCCGCACAGGGGGCCCTGGCAATCAGCCCCAGCATTTT.